Presented here are 10 T cell receptor beta chains from one specimen sequenced in a study of blood T cell repertoires in COVID-19. The repertoire was sequenced with immunoSEQ multiplex PCR; TCRdb's copy has only in-frame clones and lacks some. The table shows just over 70,000 clones, with about 73% occurring only once. Input material: peripheral blood. Source of these receptors: a woman aged 70 to 79 with acute or convalescent COVID-19.

This clone was seen a handful of times. The rearrangement joins TRBV7-9 to TRBJ1-5, with 8 bases fitting TRBD1. This CDR3 comprises 15 residues. CDR1 and CDR2 (germline): SEHNR, FQNEAQ (reference sequence). J was trimmed by 0 bases and V by 4 bases; bases with no gene match: 2. The CDR3 region is CASSWGTGSNQPQHF. CDR3 nucleotide sequence: TGTGCCAGCAGCTGGGGGACAGGTAGCAATCAGCCCCAGCATTTT.

This chain links TRBV9 with TRBJ1-2; 7 nucleotides agree with TRBD1. V lost 4 bases and J lost 4; bases outside the gene matches: 4. The CDR3 is made up of 13 amino acids. From germline, CDR1 is SGDLS and CDR2 YYNGEE. The CDR3 DNA is TGTGCCAGCAGCTTGAGGACAGGCTATGGCTACACCTTC. This encodes CASSLRTGYGYTF.

V gene TRBV15 combines with J gene TRBJ2-3, with D possibly being TRBD2 (6 bases). Deletions cut 5 bases from V and 2 bases from J, with 11 bases between. Germline V gene sequence: CDR1 LNHNV, CDR2 YYDKDF (reference sequence). The CDR3 totals 14 residues. The CDR3 spells CATSDREYTDTQYF. CDR3 DNA sequence: TGTGCCACCAGCGACCGGGAGTACACAGATACGCAGTATTTT.

The V and J genes are TRBV4-3 and TRBJ1-4; 7 nucleotides align to TRBD1. The CDR3 contains 18 residues. Germline-derived CDR1 and CDR2 are LGHNA and YSLEER. The V and J ends lost 4 bases and 6 bases, in that order; junction bases with no gene match: 17. The CDR3 is CASSRLDRASTFDEKLFF. The CDR3 DNA is TGCGCCAGCAGCCGCCTCGACAGGGCGAGTACCTTTGATGAAAAACTGTTTTTT.

This clone was counted a single time. The chain joins TRBV6-5 to TRBJ1-3, with D possibly matching TRBD1 (5 bases). CDR1 and CDR2 from the germline V gene are MNHEY and SVGAGI. Between the trimmed V and J ends, which lost 6 bases and 0 bases, there was a span of 6 bases. The CDR3 loop spans 13 amino acids. CDR3 in amino acids: CASRTASGNTIYF. The CDR3 DNA reads as TGTGCCAGCAGGACAGCCTCTGGAAACACCATATATTTT.

The CDR3 DNA is TGTGCCAGCAGGACAGGGTCGGGGTATGGCTACACCTTC. Translation gives CASRTGSGYGYTF. This chain uses TRBV6-5 with TRBJ1-2; TRBD1 agrees at 7 bases. Losses at the gene ends were 6 bases for V and 5 bases for J; bases not matched to a gene: 6. CDR1 and CDR2 (germline): MNHEY, SVGAGI. The CDR3 runs 13 residues.

This clone was found a few times. The rearrangement uses TRBV28 and TRBJ1-2; TRBD1 agrees at 10 bases. The CDR3 loop spans 15 amino acids. J was trimmed by 3 bases and V by 6 bases; bases with no gene match: 7. Germline V CDR1 and CDR2: MDHEN, SYDVKM. Here the CDR3 reads CASRPTGGADYGYTF. The DNA for the CDR3 is TGTGCCAGCAGGCCGACAGGGGGCGCCGACTATGGCTACACCTTC.

This clone was seen more than once but under ten times. This rearrangement joins TRBV27 to TRBJ1-6; D call uncertain. The V gene's germline CDR1 is MNHEY and CDR2 SMNVEV (reference sequence). The CDR3 length is 12 residues. V was clipped by 6 bases and J by 10 bases, with 10 bases between them. CDR3 sequence: CASREDLSPLHF. Written as DNA, the CDR3 is TGTGCCAGCAGGGAGGATTTATCACCCCTCCACTTT.

The V call is TRBV13, the J call TRBJ2-3; no definite D call. Germline CDR1 is PRHDT and CDR2 is FYEKMQ (reference sequence). Trimming removed 2 bases at V and 5 bases at J, with 2 bases between. The CDR3 sequence is 11 residues long. The CDR3 sequence is CASSLLDTQYF. The CDR3 bases are TGTGCCAGCAGCTTACTAGATACGCAGTATTTT. Full variable domain (outside the CDR3, taken from reference TRBV13 and TRBJ2-3): AAGVIQSPRHLIKEKRETATLKCYPIPRHDTVYWYQQGPGQDPQFLISFYEKMQSDKGSIPDRFSAQQFSDYHSELNMSSLELGDSALYFCASSLLDTQYFGPGTRLTVL.

This chain connects TRBV5-6 to TRBJ1-3; no clear D. The CDR3 is made up of 16 amino acids. Trimming cost V 1 base and J 0 bases, with 11 bases left between them. In germline, CDR1 is SGHDT, CDR2 YYEEEE. CDR3 bases: TGTGCCAGCAGCTTGCCTGACGGAGGCTCTGGAAACACCATATATTTT. This gives the protein CASSLPDGGSGNTIYF.